This T cell receptor (beta chain) was sequenced in a study of spatial heterogeneity in lung cancer (dated by TCRdb to between 2018 and 2021). Turning to the overall study: Beta-chain transcripts were consistently detected in greater numbers than alpha-chain transcripts, which likely reflects a higher abundance of beta-chain transcripts. TCR transcript counts in tumor regions correlated strongly with a T cell transcriptional module score from matched bulk RNA-seq. In the raw uncorrected reads, each unique combination of TCR and UMI appeared more than ten times on average. In non-small cell lung cancer, the study quantitatively compared TCR alpha and beta repertoires across several tumor regions, matched nontumor lung, and blood. Nonsynonymous mutation counts, determined by whole-exome sequencing of tumor tissue, were related to features of the TCR repertoire. Both alpha and beta chains were TCR-sequenced in 210 or so tumor regions, approximately 68 matched nontumor lung samples and around 54 PBMC samples obtained at surgery.

What the research found in general, with its limitations: TCR-seq coverage of tumor T cells was estimated to be only roughly 7.3% for alpha chains and about 13% for beta chains. Counts of ubiquitous and regional expanded TCRs correlated with counts of ubiquitous and regional nonsynonymous mutations, respectively. Confirming at a functional level the hypothesis that regional TCRs recognize regional mutations was considered to require additional single-cell paired TCR alpha and beta sequencing. A correlation was observed between the number of expanded intratumoral alpha and beta TCRs and the tumor nonsynonymous mutation count.

Per the publication, the time point label means: sample taken at primary tumor resection. Donors were around 71 patients with early-stage, untreated non-small cell lung cancer from the lung TRACERx cohort. Whole RNA extracted from tumor and nontumor lung tissue, or from cryopreserved PBMC samples, was used for TCR sequencing without cell sorting. Only patients for whom sufficient RNA was available from at least two tumor regions were selected for TCR sequencing. Before selection, tumor and adjacent nontumor lung specimens were reviewed by a lung pathologist. Libraries were prepared through 5' RACE. The sequencing machine was a NextSeq 500. In the TCR library protocol, a unique molecular identifier was attached to each TCR cDNA molecule so that PCR and sequencing errors could be corrected. On the study's bioinformatics: TCR identification, UMI-based error correction and CDR3 extraction were all carried out with Decombinator tools. Expanded TCRs were defined as those above a frequency of 2 per 1,000, corresponding to the top 1% of the tumor frequency distribution. Expanded tumor TCRs statistically deemed absent (corrected P<0.05) from at least one tumor region were classed as regional, and all other expanded tumor TCRs were classed as ubiquitous. Renyi diversity was computed with the R vegan package after each repertoire had been subsampled 100 times to 5,000 TCRs. To build CDR3 similarity networks, amino acid triplet string-kernel similarity was used, and CDR3s were connected when their pairwise similarity was above 0.82. Through fastp at Q25 and MiXCR, TCRdb rebuilt clones from the public reads, retaining in-frame beta chains. Records with the same CDR3 protein are collapsed into one entry carrying the most frequent genes and DNA. None of the V and J calls come from the authors' own analysis; TCRdb made them. The sample table records about 7,000 distinct CDR3 sequences; about 14% of these occur just once. The ten biggest clones cover about 8.1% of the sample.

Compared with the rest of its sample, this clonotype is medium-sized (0.01 to 0.1%). It lacks a known antigen. Base qualities are not at hand, and no much larger clone is one base apart. The CDR3 spans 15 residues, from the cysteine through the phenylalanine. Just CDR3 DNA is preserved here, 45 bases in frame from base 1. V ends up 6 bases short and J 1 base short, with an unmatched junction base count of 4. The germline V gene yields SNHLY for CDR1 and FYNNEI for CDR2. Sample: lung tumor tissue, taken at surgery. The source is a male donor with early-stage non-small cell lung cancer. Here the chain combines TRBV2 and TRBJ2-3, and 10 junctional nucleotides match TRBD2. The nucleotide sequence reads TGTGCCAGCAGGACCGGGACTAGCGGCACAGATACGCAGTATTTT. Translated, it gives CASRTGTSGTDTQYF.